This passage covers 26 T cell receptor beta chains from one sample sequenced in a study of blood T cell repertoires in COVID-19 (TCRdb year 2020). Library generation was performed with the immunoSEQ multiplex PCR assay. This immuneACCESS table, as held by TCRdb, lists in-frame sequences with V and J called but not all clones. Of the missing ones, under half trace to an unresolved V gene in checked studies; the others have no known cause. The table for this sample lists nearly 95,000 clones; about 80% of them were counted only once. 15% to 20% of the sample belongs to the ten largest clones. Sequencing was carried out using peripheral blood. Receptors were obtained from a human donor in a cohort sampled during active COVID-19.

The CDR3 protein is CASSFSGLAGHTQYF. Here the CDR3 DNA reads TGTGCCAGCAGTTTTTCCGGACTAGCGGGGCATACGCAGTATTTT. The V and J genes are TRBV28 and TRBJ2-3; 12 nucleotides match TRBD2. With 3 bases clipped from V and 7 bases from J, the junction kept 5 bases outside the gene matches. This CDR3 contains 15 residues. From germline, CDR1 is MDHEN and CDR2 SYDVKM.

The rearrangement links TRBV7-8 to TRBJ2-3; 7 nucleotides match TRBD2. This CDR3 spans 16 amino acids. Looked up from germline, CDR1 is SGHVS and CDR2 is FQNEAQ. Germline trimming cut 2 bases from V and 4 bases from J; bases unmatched to any gene: 9. The CDR3 region has the DNA TGTGCCAGCAGCTTACTAGGGAGGGCCAGGTCAGATACGCAGTATTTT. This sequence encodes CASSLLGRARSDTQYF.

The J gene is TRBJ2-3, the V gene TRBV19; unclear D gene. Trimming shortened V by 6 bases and J by 0 bases, and 10 bases separated the two germline ends. In germline, CDR1 is LNHDA, CDR2 SQIVND (reference sequence). The CDR3 loop spans 14 amino acids. Here the CDR3 reads CASRSFVSTDTQYF. The CDR3 DNA is TGTGCCAGTAGGTCTTTTGTCAGCACAGATACGCAGTATTTT. Full variable domain (outside the CDR3, taken from reference TRBV19 and TRBJ2-3): DGGITQSPKYLFRKEGQNVTLSCEQNLNHDAMYWYRQDPGQGLRLIYYSQIVNDFQKGDIAEGYSVSREKKESFPLTVTSAQKNPTAFYLCASRSFVSTDTQYFGPGTRLTVL.

The chain recombines TRBV3-1 (or the pseudogene TRBV3-2) with TRBJ2-5, with 11 bases fitting TRBD2. The CDR3 has 14 residues. Germline CDR1 reads LGHDT; CDR2 reads YNNKEL (reference sequence). Trimming at V came to 6 bases and at J to 7 bases, leaving 7 bases not matched to a gene. CDR3 in amino acids: CASSYGTSGRTQYF. The DNA of the CDR3 is TGTGCCAGCAGTTACGGGACTAGCGGCCGGACCCAGTACTTC.

The V and J genes are TRBV28 and TRBJ1-1; 9 nucleotides match TRBD1. Trimming cost V 5 bases and J 7 bases; bases outside gene matches: 14. The CDR3 length is 16 residues. Germline V gives CDR1 MDHEN, CDR2 SYDVKM. For the CDR3, the DNA is TGTGCCAGCAGTCCCACAGGGGGCGGAGGGGAACGTGAAGCTTTCTTT. This translates into CASSPTGGGGEREAFF.

V usage is TRBV30 and J usage is TRBJ1-4; TRBD1 aligns across 8 bases. V dropped 3 bases and J dropped 5; count of bases not matched to a gene: 5. This CDR3 contains 14 residues. The germline gives CDR1 GTSNPN, CDR2 SVGIG (reference sequence). The CDR3 here is CAWSRTGSNEKLFF. In DNA form, the CDR3 reads TGTGCCTGGAGCAGGACAGGGAGCAATGAAAAACTGTTTTTT.

This sequence joins TRBV27 and TRBJ2-3, with 7 bases identical to TRBD2. Trimming took 10 bases from V and 12 from J; bases not matched to a gene: 10. Germline V lookup: CDR1 MNHEY, CDR2 SMNVEV (reference sequence). The CDR3 consists of 11 residues. CDR3 sequence: CAILSGGSQYF. CDR3 DNA sequence: TGTGCCATACTTAGCGGCGGGAGTCAGTATTTT.

The chain carries TRBV28 and TRBJ1-2; maybe TRBD1 (6 bases). CDR3 length: 14 residues. Germline-derived CDR1 and CDR2 are MDHEN and SYDVKM. Trimming took 2 bases from V and 6 from J, leaving 13 bases between them. The CDR3, as DNA: TGTGCCAGCAGTTTAACCCAGGGGCGGAATGGCTACACCTTC. Encoded protein: CASSLTQGRNGYTF.

This clone was seen a handful of times. The J gene is TRBJ2-3, the V gene TRBV2; TRBD2 matches at 10 bases. The length of the CDR3 is 16 residues. V lost 4 bases to trimming and J lost 1 base; unmatched junction nucleotides: 5. Germline CDR1 SNHLY, CDR2 FYNNEI. The CDR3 DNA is TGTGCCAGCAGTGCAGCGGGAGGGGGGGGCACAGATACGCAGTATTTT. Amino acid sequence: CASSAAGGGGTDTQYF. Combining the CDR3 with reference TRBV2 and TRBJ2-3 gives the whole variable domain EPEVTQTPSHQVTQMGQEVILRCVPISNHLYFYWYRQILGQKVEFLVSFYNNEISEKSEIFDDQFSVERPDGSNFTLKIRSTKLEDSAMYFCASSAAGGGGTDTQYFGPGTRLTVL.

This clone was detected a few times. The chain recombines TRBV30 with TRBJ1-5; D call uncertain. The CDR3 has 13 residues. Between the trimmed V and J ends, which lost 2 bases and 3 bases, there was a span of 8 bases. Germline CDR1 reads GTSNPN; CDR2 reads SVGIG (reference sequence). The CDR3 reads CAWSSGYNQPQHF. In nucleotides, the CDR3 is TGTGCCTGGAGTAGCGGGTACAATCAGCCCCAGCATTTT.

The rearrangement uses TRBV19 and TRBJ2-3; a possible D gene is TRBD1 (5 bases). With 5 bases removed from V and 2 bases from J, the gap between germline ends came to 8 bases. Germline CDR1 is LNHDA and CDR2 is SQIVND (reference sequence). CDR3 length: 13 amino acids. The CDR3 nucleotides are TGTGCCAGTAGTCTGACAGACACAGATACGCAGTATTTT. It yields the protein CASSLTDTDTQYF. The full variable domain, its missing parts supplied by reference TRBV19 and TRBJ2-3, is DGGITQSPKYLFRKEGQNVTLSCEQNLNHDAMYWYRQDPGQGLRLIYYSQIVNDFQKGDIAEGYSVSREKKESFPLTVTSAQKNPTAFYLCASSLTDTDTQYFGPGTRLTVL.

This chain links TRBV18 with TRBJ1-1; 10 positions agree with TRBD1. The CDR3 runs to 14 residues. The V gene end was trimmed by 4 bases and the J gene end by 7 bases; junction bases not matched to a gene: 6. CDR1 is KGHSH and CDR2 is LQKENI in the germline V gene. The CDR3 DNA follows: TGTGCCAGCTCACTTTCGGGACAGGGGCTTGAAGCTTTCTTT. This codes for CASSLSGQGLEAFF.

The genes are TRBV18 and TRBJ1-4; the D is unclear. Germline lookup yields CDR1 KGHSH and CDR2 LQKENI. The V and J ends lost 0 bases and 5 bases respectively, with 10 bases between them. The CDR3 covers 15 residues. The CDR3 spells CASSPPSQMNEKLFF. The CDR3 DNA is TGTGCCAGCTCACCACCCTCTCAGATGAATGAAAAACTGTTTTTT. The whole variable domain, remainder taken from reference TRBV18 and TRBJ1-4, is NAGVMQNPRHLVRRRGQEARLRCSPMKGHSHVYWYRQLPEEGLKFMVYLQKENIIDESGMPKERFSAEFPKEGPSILRIQQVVRGDSAAYFCASSPPSQMNEKLFFGSGTQLSVL.

Comment on this clone: The sample contains more than one DNA sequence encoding this CDR3. V is TRBV28 and J is TRBJ2-1; TRBD2 matches 7 bases. Germline values: CDR1 MDHEN, CDR2 SYDVKM. V trimming: 6 bases; J trimming: 1 base; junction bases outside the gene matches: 3. This CDR3 spans 14 amino acids. The DNA of the CDR3 is TGTGCCAGCAGAAGGGGAGGGTCCTACAATGAGCAGTTCTTC. Amino acids: CASRRGGSYNEQFF.

This chain uses TRBV2 with TRBJ2-5; D ambiguous. Trimming took 1 base from V and 4 from J, leaving 7 bases between them. This CDR3 is built from 13 residues. From germline, CDR1 is SNHLY and CDR2 FYNNEI. The CDR3 loop reads CASSEGAGETQYF. The CDR3 DNA follows: TGTGCCAGCAGTGAAGGGGCAGGAGAGACCCAGTACTTC.

The J gene is TRBJ1-2, the V gene TRBV3-1 (or the pseudogene TRBV3-2); TRBD1 agrees at 12 bases. This CDR3 is built from 14 residues. J was trimmed by 9 bases and V by 1 base; bases with no gene match: 3. Germline CDR1 is LGHDT and CDR2 is YNNKEL (reference sequence). CDR3 loop: CASSQGDRGQSYTF. The CDR3 DNA sequence: TGTGCCAGCAGCCAAGGGGACAGGGGGCAAAGCTACACCTTC.

J is TRBJ1-1 and V is TRBV19; TRBD1 aligns across 7 bases. The CDR3 runs to 17 residues. The V gene end was trimmed by 4 bases and the J gene end by 3 bases; junction bases not matched to a gene: 14. Germline V gene data show CDR1 as LNHDA and CDR2 as SQIVND (reference sequence). The CDR3 loop reads CASSNRQGGLLYTEAFF. CDR3 sequence (DNA): TGTGCCAGTAGTAACAGACAGGGTGGTCTGCTCTACACTGAAGCTTTCTTT.

The count of this clone is one. The chain links TRBV3-1 (or the pseudogene TRBV3-2) to TRBJ1-3; D gene unclear. Germline CDR1 reads LGHDT; CDR2 reads YNNKEL (reference sequence). The CDR3 has 16 residues. Trimming left V 1 base short and J 3 bases short, with 13 bases between. CDR3: CASSQVRGSGGNTIYF. The CDR3 bases are TGTGCCAGCAGCCAAGTACGAGGGTCGGGTGGAAACACCATATATTTT.

The chain has TRBV12-3 or TRBV12-4 and TRBJ1-2, with D tentatively TRBD1 (6 bases). Trimming shortened V by 6 bases and J by 8 bases, and 16 bases separated the two germline ends. The CDR3 is made up of 13 amino acids. CDR3 nucleotides: TGTGCCAGCAGGAGGGACACCATGAGGGGCTACACCTTC. This encodes CASRRDTMRGYTF.

This clone was seen only once. The CDR3 here is CASTPDRVNYGYTF. The CDR3 DNA sequence: TGTGCCAGCACCCCGGACAGGGTGAACTATGGCTACACCTTC. The J gene is TRBJ1-2, the V gene TRBV2, with TRBD1 matching over 8 bases. Trimming removed 7 bases from V and 2 bases from J; junction bases left unmatched: 6. The CDR3 loop spans 14 amino acids. Germline values: CDR1 SNHLY, CDR2 FYNNEI.

This chain joins TRBV6-4 and TRBJ2-1; 11 positions match TRBD2. The V gene end was trimmed by 2 bases and the J gene end by 5 bases; junction bases not matched to a gene: 2. Germline loops: CDR1 MRHNA, CDR2 SNTAGT. The CDR3 length is 15 residues. CDR3 in DNA: TGTGCCAGCAGTGACCTGACTAGCGGGAACAATGAGCAGTTCTTC. Amino acids: CASSDLTSGNNEQFF.

The chain uses TRBV10-2 and TRBJ1-1; the D gene is possibly TRBD1 (6 bases). The CDR3 length is 15 residues. From germline, CDR1 is WSHSY and CDR2 SAAADI. Trimming cost V 2 bases and J 7 bases, with 17 bases left between them. CDR3 protein: CASSEGTTGKIEAFF. CDR3 sequence (DNA): TGCGCCAGCAGTGAGGGGACAACAGGGAAGATTGAAGCTTTCTTT.

In DNA, the CDR3 is TGTGCCAGCAGCCTAGCGGGGGACTCCTACAATGAGCAGTTCTTC. Translated, it gives CASSLAGDSYNEQFF. V usage is TRBV7-3 and J usage is TRBJ2-1; TRBD2 aligns across 10 bases. Germline V gene data show CDR1 as SGHTA and CDR2 as FQGTGA. The CDR3 totals 15 residues. Unmatched junction bases numbered 1, after V lost 5 bases and J lost 0 bases.

The table lists this clone with a few counts. The chain is built from TRBV6-1 and TRBJ1-1; 10 nucleotides agree with TRBD1. CDR3 size: 15 residues. V was pared by 3 bases and J by 5 bases, with 6 bases of the junction left unmatched. Germline CDR1 and CDR2: MNHNS and SASEGT. CDR3 DNA: TGTGCCAGCAGTGACCCCTGGGACAGGGGTACTGAAGCTTTCTTT. It translates to CASSDPWDRGTEAFF.

The J gene is TRBJ1-2, the V gene TRBV7-3; D is unclear. Trimming removed 4 bases from V and 8 bases from J, with 17 bases in between. From germline, CDR1 is SGHTA and CDR2 FQGTGA. The CDR3 totals 14 residues. CDR3 nucleotide sequence: TGTGCCAGCAGCTCCGGGTCTCCCACGGGGGGCTACACCTTC. Protein: CASSSGSPTGGYTF.

The J gene is TRBJ1-4, the V gene TRBV5-5, with 7 bases that match TRBD1. The CDR3 runs to 17 residues. The germline CDR1 and CDR2 sequences are SGHKS and YYEKEE (reference sequence). The V and J ends lost 2 bases and 0 bases, in that order; junction bases with no gene match: 7. The CDR3 loop reads CASSFSGQSTTNEKLFF. In DNA, the CDR3 is TGTGCCAGCAGCTTTTCGGGACAGTCTACAACTAATGAAAAACTGTTTTTT.